Listed below are T cell receptor beta chains from one sample, sequenced in a study of tumor-infiltrating lymphocytes in primary liver carcinoma. Via MiXCR, TCRdb re-called the multiplex PCR reads, giving one row per CDR3 protein. The table lists approximately 53,000 distinct CDR3 sequences, around 73% of them singletons. Sample: liver tumor tissue from sampling region 5. These receptor sequences come from a man in his forties with primary liver carcinoma and hepatitis B virus infection. The conserved cysteine and the conserved F or W are not part of the CDR3 here.

V gene: TRBV5-1
J gene: TRBJ2-3
CDR3 protein: ASSFRLRLETLTDTQY

V gene: TRBV7-7
J gene: TRBJ2-1
CDR3 protein: ASSLGGTDEQF

V gene: TRBV12-3/TRBV12-4
J gene: TRBJ1-1
CDR3 protein: ASRFGQGGTEAF

V gene: TRBV29-1
J gene: .
CDR3 protein: SVGGGADMQH

V gene: TRBV29-1
J gene: TRBJ2-3
CDR3 protein: SGIWDRPSRGDTQY

V gene: TRBV19
J gene: TRBJ2-2
CDR3 protein: ASRSVGGTGELF

V gene: TRBV12-3/TRBV12-4
J gene: TRBJ2-1
CDR3 protein: ACSSAGGPNNEQF

V gene: TRBV6-1
J gene: TRBJ2-3
CDR3 protein: ARSERRGHRTDTQY

V gene: TRBV7-2
J gene: TRBJ2-7
CDR3 protein: DSSLAVTPYEQY

V gene: TRBV20-1
J gene: TRBJ2-1
CDR3 protein: SASFRTSINEQF

V gene: TRBV5-1
J gene: TRBJ2-7
CDR3 protein: VSSTSGGQSYEQY

V gene: TRBV28
J gene: TRBJ1-2
CDR3 protein: ASSLVRGVMVLGYT

V gene: TRBV11-2
J gene: TRBJ1-5
CDR3 protein: DSGLVGVTGSNQPQH

V gene: TRBV11-1
J gene: TRBJ2-2
CDR3 protein: ASSLWAKTGEQS

V gene: TRBV20-1
J gene: TRBJ2-3
CDR3 protein: SPRDGGYTQY

V gene: TRBV7-9
J gene: TRBJ2-7
CDR3 protein: TSSLGSSGTEQY

V gene: TRBV11-1
J gene: TRBJ2-7
CDR3 protein: ASRVKPSHEQY

V gene: TRBV11-2
J gene: TRBJ2-2
CDR3 protein: ASSLVGRGTGELF

V gene: TRBV30
J gene: TRBJ1-1
CDR3 protein: AWKCGNIGAF

V gene: TRBV6-6
J gene: TRBJ1-5
CDR3 protein: ACQRGEQPQH

V gene: TRBV6-4
J gene: TRBJ2-1
CDR3 protein: ASSRDRNSYNEQF

V gene: TRBV5-1
J gene: TRBJ2-7
CDR3 protein: ASRVETSGSPEQY

V gene: TRBV4-3
J gene: TRBJ2-1
CDR3 protein: ARSQFPLPADYEQF

V gene: TRBV4-2
J gene: TRBJ1-2
CDR3 protein: GNSQDRTGWGYT

V gene: TRBV11-3
J gene: TRBJ2-7
CDR3 protein: ASSLWQSYEQY

V gene: TRBV6-2/TRBV6-3
J gene: TRBJ1-2
CDR3 protein: ASSLAAVLDYGYT

V gene: TRBV4-1
J gene: TRBJ2-6
CDR3 protein: TSSQPGQGIGGTNVLT

V gene: TRBV6-1
J gene: TRBJ2-5
CDR3 protein: ASRTGGRETQY